Below, one T cell receptor (beta chain) is given with its context. This entry comes from a study of control samples from healthy donors and cancer patients. CDR3 size: 14 residues. The germline V gene has CDR1 SGHTA and CDR2 FQGNSA. The germline V and J ends were trimmed by 5 bases and 4 bases, with 14 bases remaining between them. Produced via immunoSEQ multiplex PCR; TCRdb's table is partial and in-frame only. The sample consists of 55,000 to 80,000 clones, more than 70% of them appearing once. The gene calls are TRBV7-2 and TRBJ1-2; weak D call: TRBD1 (5 bases). Material for sequencing was PBMCs. This TCR was sampled from a man in his fifties or sixties with colorectal cancer. The CDR3 DNA is TGTGCCAGCAGCATCTCCAGGGAGGGCTATGGCTACACCTTC. It codes for CASSISREGYGYTF.